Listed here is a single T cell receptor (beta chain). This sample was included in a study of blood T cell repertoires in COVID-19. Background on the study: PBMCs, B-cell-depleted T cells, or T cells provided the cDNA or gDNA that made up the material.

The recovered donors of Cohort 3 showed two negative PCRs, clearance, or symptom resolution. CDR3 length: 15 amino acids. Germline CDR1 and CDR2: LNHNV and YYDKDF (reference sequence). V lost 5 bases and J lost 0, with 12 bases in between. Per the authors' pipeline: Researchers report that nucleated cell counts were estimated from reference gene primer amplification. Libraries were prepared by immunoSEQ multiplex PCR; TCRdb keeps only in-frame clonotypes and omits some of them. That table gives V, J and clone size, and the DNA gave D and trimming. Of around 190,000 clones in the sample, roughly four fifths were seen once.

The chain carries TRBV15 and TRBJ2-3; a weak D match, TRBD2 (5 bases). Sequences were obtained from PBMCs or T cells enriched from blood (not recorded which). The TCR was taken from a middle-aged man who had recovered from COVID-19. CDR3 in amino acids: CATSDERTSTDTQYF. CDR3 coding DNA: TGTGCCACCAGCGATGAGCGGACGAGCACAGATACGCAGTATTTT.